This TCR beta chain is from a study of CD8 T cells in Susac syndrome. Reverse transcription of roughly 0.5 to 1 ug RNA was carried out with random hexamers. Amplification of TCR beta CDR3 used immunoSEQ multiplex PCR across 54 Vbeta and 13 Jbeta. TCRdb reprocessed the immunoSEQ multiplex PCR reads with MiXCR, giving one entry per CDR3 protein. The sample lists around 270,000 distinct CDR3 sequences; 70% to 90% were seen once. The T cells that were sequenced for TCR beta were CD8+ and CD4+ cells from blood. The patients serving as multiple sclerosis controls were treatment-naive. They had stable or active relapsing-remitting disease and fulfilled revised McDonald criteria. While CD8+ and CD4+ T cells were isolated negatively, TEMRA cells were enriched by FACS. The CDR3 is 15 amino acids. V was clipped by 4 bases and J by 6 bases, with 17 bases between them. CDR1 is SGDLS, CDR2 YYNGEE, per germline.

The J gene is TRBJ1-5, the V gene TRBV9, with D hard to call. The clonotype comes from a human donor with multiple sclerosis. The material sequenced was CD8+ T cells from PBMCs. CDR3 sequence: CASSLDWGASQPQHF. The CDR3 nucleotides are TGTGCCAGCAGCCTAGACTGGGGTGCGAGTCAGCCCCAGCATTTT.